The source of this T cell receptor (beta chain) is a study of blood T cell repertoires in COVID-19. Whole-study context: T cells, B-cell-depleted T cells, or PBMCs supplied cDNA or gDNA.

Produced via immunoSEQ multiplex PCR; TCRdb's table is partial and in-frame only. Seen here are about 30,000 clones, 80% to 90% observed once, and the top ten hold about 14%. This CDR3 has 14 amino acids. Germline-derived CDR1 and CDR2 are SQVTM and ANQGSEA. J was trimmed by 0 bases and V by 4 bases; bases with no gene match: 2. The chain links TRBV29-1 to TRBJ1-4, with 7 bases fitting TRBD1. Input material: peripheral blood. The origin of this receptor is a human donor in a cohort sampled during active COVID-19. As DNA, the CDR3 is TGCAGCGTTGGACAGGGCACAACTAATGAAAAACTGTTTTTT. It specifies CSVGQGTTNEKLFF.